This T cell receptor beta chain was profiled in a study of cytomegalovirus exposure and HLA in healthy donors. Findings and limits, study-wide: The study listed under 200 cytomegalovirus-associated TCR beta chains. Most of the TCR beta V segments (in an earlier analysis) were productive either about 87% or about 30% of the time.

Healthy bone marrow donors formed the donor group. Unrecorded immune exposure was likely among donors, who were nominally healthy when sampled. PCR employed 60 Vbeta and 13 Jbeta primers. TCRdb keeps only in-frame clones here, not all; method: immunoSEQ multiplex PCR. The sample yields some 220,000 clones, roughly 78% seen once. Comments on this clone: The antigen is not known.

This CDR3 contains 13 residues. Germline V gene lookup returns CDR1 SGHRS and CDR2 YFSETQ. V trimming: 5 bases; J trimming: 4 bases; junction bases outside the gene matches: 4. The sequence was obtained from a boy younger than 18 in good health and CMV-seronegative. The specimen sequenced was PBMCs. The chain couples TRBV5-1 to TRBJ2-5, with TRBD2 identical over 8 bases. The CDR3: CASREAGAETQYF. CDR3 DNA sequence: TGCGCCAGCAGAGAAGCGGGGGCAGAGACCCAGTACTTC.